Below are 2 T cell receptor beta chains sequenced from a single sample in a study of shared clonotypes between healthy human individuals. Repertoires were generated with immunoSEQ multiplex PCR, while TCRdb's copy carries only in-frame clones and drops some. The repertoire consists of roughly 2,500,000 clones, with roughly 93% occurring once and the leading ten covering about 0.34%. The sample taken for sequencing was naive CD4+ T cells from PBMCs. As for subset: CD45RA+ positively selected. All receptors derive from a man aged 18 to 29 in good health. Some clones in this sample may be carry-over from other donors' samples.

This sequence joins TRBV6-1 and TRBJ2-1; TRBD1 agrees at 10 bases. V dropped 4 bases and J dropped 4; count of bases not matched to a gene: 4. Germline V gene lookup returns CDR1 MNHNS and CDR2 SASEGT. The CDR3 is 15 amino acids. The CDR3 DNA reads TGTGCCAGCAGTGTACGGACAGGGGGTTACAATGAGCAGTTCTTC. Translated, it gives CASSVRTGGYNEQFF.

The chain employs TRBV6-6 and TRBJ1-2, with TRBD1 matching 10 bases. CDR3 length: 16 amino acids. Unmatched junction bases numbered 12, after V lost 4 bases and J lost 7 bases. Germline CDR1 MNHNY, CDR2 SVGAGI (reference sequence). The CDR3 DNA is TGTGCCAGCAGTTTCCGGGACAGGGGAGTTGGGGGTGGCTACACCTTC. Translated: CASSFRDRGVGGGYTF.